Each of the 8 T cell receptor beta chains below was sequenced from the same sample in a study of blood T cell repertoires in COVID-19. Method: immunoSEQ multiplex PCR; TCRdb's copy keeps in-frame clones and lacks some. The sample lists approximately 40,000 clones, around 87% occurring once. Sequencing used peripheral blood. The receptors were gathered from a man between 60 and 75 years old with acute or convalescent COVID-19.

This clone has only one observation. This chain's CDR3 is CASSQDRNQETQYF. For the CDR3, the DNA is TGTGCCAGCAGCCAAGACAGGAACCAAGAGACCCAGTACTTC. The chain recombines TRBV14 with TRBJ2-5; unclear D gene. The CDR3 length is 14 residues. Per the germline V gene, CDR1 is SGHDN and CDR2 is FVKESK. Trimming took off 0 bases at V and 0 bases at J, with 5 bases between the two ends.

The chain has TRBV30 and TRBJ1-6; D remains unclear. Per germline, CDR1 GTSNPN and CDR2 SVGIG (reference sequence). CDR3 length equals 13 residues. The germline V and J ends were trimmed by 3 bases and 7 bases, with 10 bases remaining between them. The CDR3, as DNA: TGTGCCTGGAGGCGGAGGGAGAATTCACCCCTCCACTTT. Encoded protein: CAWRRRENSPLHF.

The V gene is TRBV5-1, the J gene TRBJ2-5, with 10 bases matching TRBD1. The V gene end was trimmed by 4 bases and the J gene end by 2 bases; junction bases not matched to a gene: 2. There are 14 residues in the CDR3. In germline, CDR1 is SGHRS, CDR2 YFSETQ. DNA for the CDR3: TGCGCCAGCAGCGCGGGACAGGGGCAAGAGACCCAGTACTTC. Translated: CASSAGQGQETQYF.

This chain links TRBV4-1 with TRBJ2-6, with D perhaps TRBD1 (5 bases). Trimming cost V 6 bases and J 2 bases, with 23 bases left between them. The germline V gene has CDR1 MGHRA and CDR2 YSYEKL. CDR3 size: 19 residues. This CDR3 is CASRLELGREKPGANVLTF. CDR3 bases: TGCGCCAGCAGACTCGAACTGGGCAGGGAAAAACCTGGGGCCAACGTCCTGACTTTC.

The CDR3 sequence is CASSLTGGSGSNTEAFF. CDR3 nucleotides: TGTGCCAGCAGCTTAACAGGGGGCTCCGGGTCGAACACTGAAGCTTTCTTT. V is TRBV7-2 and J is TRBJ1-1; 9 bases map to TRBD1. The CDR3 loop spans 17 amino acids. The junction had 8 bases not matched to a gene; V was cut back by 2 bases and J by 1 base. Germline CDR1 and CDR2: SGHTA and FQGNSA.

This clone appeared a single time. V usage is TRBV27 and J usage is TRBJ2-3, with 10 bases matching TRBD2. The CDR3 length is 16 residues. With V trimmed by 1 base and J by 3 bases, 4 bases remained unmatched. Germline CDR1 MNHEY, CDR2 SMNVEV (reference sequence). The CDR3 DNA follows: TGTGCCAGCAGTTTATTCAGCGGGAGGGGGACAGATACGCAGTATTTT. Protein product: CASSLFSGRGTDTQYF.

The V and J genes are TRBV9 and TRBJ2-5; 8 bases line up with TRBD2. Trimming removed 0 bases from V and 5 bases from J; junction bases left unmatched: 6. This CDR3 is built from 15 residues. CDR1 is SGDLS and CDR2 is YYNGEE in the germline V gene. The CDR3 sequence: CASSVDHTGGETQYF. The CDR3 bases are TGTGCCAGCAGCGTAGACCATACGGGAGGGGAGACCCAGTACTTC. The whole variable domain, remainder taken from reference TRBV9 and TRBJ2-5, is DSGVTQTPKHLITATGQRVTLRCSPRSGDLSVYWYQQSLDQGLQFLIQYYNGEERAKGNILERFSAQQFPDLHSELNLSSLELGDSALYFCASSVDHTGGETQYFGPGTRLLVL.

This chain links TRBV11-2 with TRBJ2-3; TRBD2 matches at 8 bases. Germline values: CDR1 SGHAT, CDR2 FQNNGV. This CDR3 contains 17 residues. V was pared by 5 bases and J by 3 bases, with 13 bases of the junction left unmatched. DNA of the CDR3: TGTGCCAGCAGCCCCATTGGGGGCAGCGGGAGTACAGATACGCAGTATTTT. Translating gives CASSPIGGSGSTDTQYF.